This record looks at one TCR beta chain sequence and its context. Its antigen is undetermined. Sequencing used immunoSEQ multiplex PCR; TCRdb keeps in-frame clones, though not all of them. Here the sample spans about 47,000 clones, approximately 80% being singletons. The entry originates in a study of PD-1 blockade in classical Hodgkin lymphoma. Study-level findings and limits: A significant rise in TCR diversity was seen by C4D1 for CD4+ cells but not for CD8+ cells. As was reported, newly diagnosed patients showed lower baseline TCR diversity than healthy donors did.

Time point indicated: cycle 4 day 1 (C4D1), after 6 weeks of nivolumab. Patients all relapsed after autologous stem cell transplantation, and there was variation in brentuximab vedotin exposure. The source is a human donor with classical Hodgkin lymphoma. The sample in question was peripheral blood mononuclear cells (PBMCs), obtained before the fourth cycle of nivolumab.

The CDR3: CASSLIGTGGWYGYTF. The CDR3 DNA sequence: TGTGCCAGCAGCTTGATCGGGACAGGGGGATGGTATGGCTACACCTTC. The chain combines TRBV5-5 with TRBJ1-2; 11 bases align to TRBD1. In germline, CDR1 is SGHKS, CDR2 YYEKEE (reference sequence). CDR3 length: 16 residues. V trimming: 1 base; J trimming: 5 bases; junction bases outside the gene matches: 7.